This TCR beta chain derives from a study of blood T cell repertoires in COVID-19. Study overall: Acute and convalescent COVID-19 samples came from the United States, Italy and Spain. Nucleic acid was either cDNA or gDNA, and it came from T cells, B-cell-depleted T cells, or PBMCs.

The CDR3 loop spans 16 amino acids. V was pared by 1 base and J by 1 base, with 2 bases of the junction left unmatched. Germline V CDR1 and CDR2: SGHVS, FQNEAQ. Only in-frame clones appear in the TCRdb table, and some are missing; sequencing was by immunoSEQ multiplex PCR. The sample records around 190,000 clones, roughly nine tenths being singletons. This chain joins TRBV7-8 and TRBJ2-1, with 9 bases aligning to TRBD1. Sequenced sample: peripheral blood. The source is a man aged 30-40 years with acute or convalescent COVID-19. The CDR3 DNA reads TGTGCCAGCAGCTTAGGAGGACAGGGGTCCTACAATGAGCAGTTCTTC. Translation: CASSLGGQGSYNEQFF.